This T cell receptor beta chain appears in the sequencing data of a study of T cells in Graves' hyperthyroidism and ophthalmopathy. Study-level findings and limits: With a median lead of roughly 6.8 months before onset, the model predicted ophthalmopathy. Blood shared most expanded thyroid clonotypes above 0.001.

The sample holds one count of this clonotype. Its antigen remains unidentified. TCR beta CDR3 sequences were amplified from RNA transcripts. A set of HTBI primers served as the primers for a first-round RT-PCR of the TCR CDR3. TCRdb reanalysed the multiplex PCR reads using MiXCR and keeps one entry per CDR3 protein. The sample lists approximately 380,000 distinct CDR3 sequences; roughly 13% were seen once. The CDR3 is 17 amino acids. The germline V gene encodes CDR1 MNHEY and CDR2 SMNVEV (reference sequence). V was pared by 3 bases and J by 0 bases, with 8 bases of the junction left unmatched. The PBMCs were sourced from fresh peripheral blood (about 10 ml).

Material: blood. The receptor was derived from a man aged 45 to 65 with Graves' ophthalmopathy. The chain has TRBV27 and TRBJ2-3, with 8 bases identical to TRBD2. CDR3: CASSLSFSGTSTDTQYF. In DNA, the CDR3 is TGTGCCAGCAGTTTGTCATTTAGCGGGACGAGCACAGATACGCAGTATTTT.